These 26 T cell receptor beta chains share one sample of origin, sequenced in a study of glioma-infiltrating T cells. Amplification of TCR alpha and beta CDR3 regions from RNA used iRepertoire nested multiplex PCR. MiXCR was run by TCRdb on the multiplex PCR reads, yielding one entry per CDR3 protein. Among roughly 100,000 distinct CDR3 sequences listed, approximately 28% were seen once. Input material: glioma tissue, nonneoplastic brain tissue, or PBMCs (not recorded which). The source is a human donor with low-grade glioma or glioblastoma, undergoing nonglioma brain surgery, or in good health (not recorded which).

The chain is built from TRBV7-9 and TRBJ1-2; 7 nucleotides line up with TRBD1. CDR1 is SEHNR, CDR2 FQNEAQ, per germline (reference sequence). V gave up 5 bases and J gave up 7 bases; unmatched junction bases: 4. The CDR3 totals 12 residues. As DNA, the CDR3 is TGTGCCAGCAGCCCGGCAGGGGGTGGCTACACCTTC. It yields the protein CASSPAGGGYTF.

This clonotype was seen ten or more times. This chain joins TRBV28 and TRBJ1-5; D is undetermined. Germline V lookup: CDR1 MDHEN, CDR2 SYDVKM. The CDR3 consists of 17 residues. Trimming cost V 2 bases and J 0 bases, with 14 bases left between them. The CDR3: CASSLLGGLNSNQPQHF. CDR3 DNA sequence: TGTGCCAGCAGTTTACTGGGCGGCTTGAATAGCAATCAGCCCCAGCATTTT.

This clonotype came up many times. The chain joins TRBV7-2 to TRBJ2-2; no reliable D call. This CDR3 is 14 amino acids long. The germline V and J ends were trimmed by 1 base and 1 base, with 4 bases remaining between them. Germline assignment: CDR1 SGHTA and CDR2 FQGNSA. The DNA for the CDR3 is TGTGCCAGCAGCTTAGTTGGGAACACCGGGGAGCTGTTTTTT. Its translation is CASSLVGNTGELFF.

The chain links TRBV9 to TRBJ2-1; tentatively, D is TRBD1 (5 bases). V was shortened by 7 bases and J by 13 bases, with 21 bases between the two germline ends. The V gene's germline CDR1 is SGDLS and CDR2 YYNGEE. The CDR3 totals 13 residues. The CDR3 nucleotides are TGTGCCAGCCTAAATCTCCGCGACAGAAGACAGTTCTTC. Translating it yields CASLNLRDRRQFF.

This clonotype was recorded only once. The chain uses TRBV18 and TRBJ2-3; the D is unclear. Trimming left V 6 bases short and J 2 bases short, with 9 bases between. The CDR3 is made up of 13 amino acids. The V gene's germline CDR1 is KGHSH and CDR2 LQKENI. CDR3 DNA: TGTGCCAGCTCCCCCCCCTTCACAGATACGCAGTATTTT. Translation: CASSPPFTDTQYF.

About this clonotype itself: This sequence may be a read error, since a much larger clone differs from it by one base. The chain links TRBV6-1 to TRBJ2-1; D could derive from TRBD1 or TRBD2 (7 bases each). Germline V gives CDR1 MNHNS, CDR2 SASEGT. The CDR3 length is 16 residues. The V gene lost 9 bases and the J gene lost 9 bases, with 27 bases spanning the gap. CDR3: CASRPGGDSPHVEQFF. The DNA for the CDR3 is TGTGCCAGTCGCCCAGGGGGGGACAGCCCTCATGTTGAGCAGTTCTTC.

This clonotype was detected ten times or more. The chain links TRBV24-1 to TRBJ2-3; D gene ambiguous. Germline CDR1 and CDR2: KGHDR and SFDVKD. This CDR3 has 14 amino acids. Trimming pared 2 bases from V and 2 bases from J, leaving 7 bases between. CDR3 residues: CATSDSSITDTQYF. CDR3 DNA sequence: TGTGCCACCAGTGATTCCAGCATCACAGATACGCAGTATTTT.

Ten or more counts support this clonotype. V and J are TRBV12-5 and TRBJ1-5, with D tentatively TRBD1 (6 bases). This CDR3 is built from 15 residues. Germline CDR1 LGHNT, CDR2 FRNRAP. V shed 4 bases and J shed 0 bases, with 10 bases lying between them. The CDR3 DNA sequence: TGTGCTAGTGGTTCCGGGACACATAGCAATCAGCCCCAGCATTTT. Its protein is CASGSGTHSNQPQHF.

This clonotype was found many times. The chain couples TRBV27 to TRBJ1-1, with D unresolved. In germline, CDR1 is MNHEY, CDR2 SMNVEV (reference sequence). V dropped 7 bases and J dropped 0 bases, with 9 bases sitting between them. This CDR3 has 13 residues. For the CDR3, the DNA is TGTGCCAGCACGCGACTCCTGAACACTGAAGCTTTCTTT. Translating it yields CASTRLLNTEAFF.

The rearrangement joins TRBV4-1 to TRBJ1-2; D may be TRBD1 (5 bases). The germline V and J ends were trimmed by 3 bases and 4 bases, with 9 bases remaining between them. Germline V gene data show CDR1 as MGHRA and CDR2 as YSYEKL. CDR3 length equals 13 residues. The CDR3 loop reads CASSQQGSYGYTF. CDR3 sequence (DNA): TGCGCCAGCAGCCAGCAGGGCTCCTATGGCTACACCTTC.

Remarks on this clonotype: Possible read error: a much larger clone is one base away. J is TRBJ1-5 and V is TRBV20-1; no clear D gene. Germline V gene sequence: CDR1 DFQATT, CDR2 SNEGSKA (reference sequence). The CDR3 is 15 residues long. This CDR3 reads CSARDPSYSNKPQHF. CDR3 coding DNA: TGCAGTGCTAGAGACCCGAGCTATAGCAATAAGCCCCAGCATTTT.

In the case of this clonotype: With a much larger clone just one base away, this may be a read error. The chain combines TRBV10-3 with TRBJ1-1; no reliable D call. The V end was cut by 8 bases, the J end by 1 base, with 11 bases between. Germline loops: CDR1 ENHRY, CDR2 SYGVKD. This CDR3 is 13 amino acids long. In DNA form, the CDR3 reads TGTGCCATCGGTGGTGGTGAGAACACTGAAGCTTTCTTT. Protein product: CAIGGGENTEAFF.

This clonotype was seen more than once but under ten times. V gene TRBV12-3 or TRBV12-4 combines with J gene TRBJ2-1; either TRBD1 or TRBD2 may fit D (6 bases each). V lost 8 bases to trimming and J lost 5 bases, with 16 bases between them. The CDR3 sequence is 14 residues long. The CDR3 sequence: CASVKGGTNNEQFF. The CDR3 DNA follows: TGTGCCAGCGTGAAGGGGGGTACGAACAATGAGCAGTTCTTC.

This clonotype appeared a few times. The chain uses TRBV6-1 and TRBJ2-1, with TRBD2 matching 14 bases. With 5 bases clipped from V and 8 bases from J, the junction kept 11 bases outside the gene matches. The CDR3 consists of 17 residues. Per germline, CDR1 MNHNS and CDR2 SASEGT. This CDR3 is CASSSPRLAGGGDEQFF. As DNA, the CDR3 is TGTGCCAGCAGTTCCCCTAGACTAGCGGGGGGGGGGGATGAGCAGTTCTTC.

In its sample, this clonotype was seen many times. This chain connects TRBV6-1 to TRBJ1-3, with D possibly matching TRBD1 (5 bases). The CDR3 length is 15 residues. Trimming took off 6 bases at V and 5 bases at J, with 17 bases between the two ends. Germline CDR1 and CDR2: MNHNS and SASEGT. The CDR3 reads CASSREGVERNTIYF. The DNA for the CDR3 is TGTGCCAGCAGCCGGGAAGGGGTGGAGAGAAACACCATATATTTT.

The table lists this clonotype with many counts. The V and J genes are TRBV6-1 and TRBJ2-3, with D unresolved. Trimming cost V 6 bases and J 2 bases, with 6 bases left between them. This CDR3 has 12 amino acids. Germline loops: CDR1 MNHNS, CDR2 SASEGT. The CDR3 bases are TGTGCCAGCAGCAGGAACACAGATACGCAGTATTTT. It is translated as CASSRNTDTQYF.

This clonotype was seen more than once but under ten times. The chain uses TRBV11-2 and TRBJ2-7; D is unclear. V lost 1 base and J lost 2, with 9 bases in between. This CDR3 spans 14 amino acids. Per the germline V gene, CDR1 is SGHAT and CDR2 is FQNNGV. The CDR3 DNA is TGTGCCAGCAGCTTAGGTTTACATACCTACGAGCAGTACTTC. Translating it yields CASSLGLHTYEQYF.

Comments on this clonotype: The junction and the germline gene differ at one end; a read error may be behind it. This chain links TRBV7-2 with TRBJ1-4; no reliable D call. Per the germline V gene, CDR1 is SGHTA and CDR2 is FQGNSA. CDR3 length equals 14 residues. For the CDR3, the DNA is TGTGCCAGCAGCTTATTACACAGTAATGAAGAACTGTTTTTT. Amino acid sequence: CASSLLHSNEELFF.

This clonotype has a count of ten or more. V usage is TRBV6-2 or TRBV6-3 and J usage is TRBJ2-1, with 10 bases matching TRBD2. Per the germline V gene, CDR1 is MNHEY and CDR2 is SVGEGT. Unmatched junction bases numbered 4, after V lost 7 bases and J lost 4 bases. The CDR3 totals 14 residues. In nucleotides, the CDR3 is TGTGCCAGCAACAGCGGGGGGGTGTACAATGAGCAGTTCTTC. This codes for CASNSGGVYNEQFF.

V is TRBV19 and J is TRBJ1-1, with TRBD1 matching over 8 bases. V gave up 5 bases and J gave up 4 bases; unmatched junction bases: 12. The CDR3 spans 16 residues. In germline, CDR1 is LNHDA, CDR2 SQIVND (reference sequence). CDR3 residues: CASSPGQARVGTEAFF. For the CDR3, the DNA is TGTGCCAGTAGTCCGGGACAGGCGCGGGTGGGCACTGAAGCTTTCTTT.

This chain joins TRBV12-3 or TRBV12-4 and TRBJ1-5; 8 bases agree with TRBD1. CDR3 size: 17 residues. V was pared by 4 bases and J by 3 bases, with 11 bases of the junction left unmatched. CDR3 in amino acids: CASSYDRGGYTNQPQHF. The CDR3 DNA sequence: TGTGCCAGCAGTTACGACAGGGGAGGCTATACCAATCAGCCCCAGCATTTT.

The rearrangement uses TRBV2 and TRBJ1-6; D unresolved. The CDR3 spans 11 residues. Trimming cost V 3 bases and J 9 bases, with 3 bases left between them. Germline V gene sequence: CDR1 SNHLY, CDR2 FYNNEI. This chain's CDR3 is CASSDPSPLHF. The CDR3, as DNA: TGTGCCAGCAGTGACCCTTCACCCCTCCACTTT.

This clonotype has ten or more counts. CDR3 amino acids: CASSEQYFSSPLHF. CDR3 DNA sequence: TGTGCCAGCAGTGAACAGTACTTTTCATCACCCCTCCACTTT. The genes are TRBV28 and TRBJ1-6; D is undetermined. Germline V gives CDR1 MDHEN, CDR2 SYDVKM. CDR3 length: 14 amino acids. With 5 bases removed from V and 10 bases from J, the gap between germline ends came to 15 bases.

This clonotype has at least ten counts. The chain employs TRBV6-1 and TRBJ1-1; D is ambiguous. CDR1 and CDR2 from the germline V gene are MNHNS and SASEGT. The ends were cut back, 10 bases at V and 0 bases at J, with 12 bases in the middle. There are 13 residues in the CDR3. The CDR3 reads CAIRYLMNTEAFF. CDR3 DNA sequence: TGTGCCATCCGGTACCTAATGAACACTGAAGCTTTCTTT.

Note on this clonotype: This may be a read error: a much more frequent sequence differs by one nucleotide. The chain has TRBV2 and TRBJ1-5; the D is unclear. The V gene's germline CDR1 is SNHLY and CDR2 FYNNEI. This CDR3 comprises 15 residues. CDR3 protein: CASSEKGIVNQRQHF. Here the CDR3 DNA reads TGTGCCAGCAGTGAAAAGGGCATAGTCAATCAGCGCCAGCATTTT. The full variable domain, with the rest looked up from reference TRBV2 and TRBJ1-5, is EPEVTQTPSHQVTQMGQEVILRCVPISNHLYFYWYRQILGQKVEFLVSFYNNEISEKSEIFDDQFSVERPDGSNFTLKIRSTKLEDSAMYFCASSEKGIVNQRQHFGDGTRLSIL.

At least ten counts were recorded for this clonotype. This sequence joins TRBV6-1 and TRBJ1-1; D is perhaps TRBD1 (6 bases). Trimming took off 8 bases at V and 1 base at J, with 11 bases between the two ends. CDR1 is MNHNS and CDR2 is SASEGT in the germline V gene. The CDR3 length is 13 residues. CDR3 sequence (DNA): TGTGCCAGCCTGTGGGGGGCGAACACTGAAGCTTTCTTT. Translation gives CASLWGANTEAFF.